This entry lists 18 T cell receptor beta chains sequenced from one sample in a study of Ad26.COV2.S vaccination and SARS-CoV-2 variants (dated by TCRdb to about 2021). The treatment or condition label corresponds to: 15 to 20 received Ad26.COV2.S at low or high dose, single or two shots; several received placebo; per-sample allocation not given. For vaccine and placebo recipients, the sequenced repertoires came from samples collected on day 63 after the first injection. Receptor libraries were prepared by the immunoSEQ multiplex PCR assay. Imported from immuneACCESS, the table was reduced by TCRdb to in-frame sequences with V and J called. These copies leave out some clones; in studies compared against another copy, an unresolved V gene accounts for under half, and the cause of the remainder is not known. Across this sample there are hundreds of thousands of clones, with roughly 84% seen only once. The ten largest clones add up to around 3.5% of the sample.

The starting material was peripheral blood, obtained in a trial of Ad26.COV2.S vaccine versus placebo. The receptors derive from a person aged 18-65 years who received the Ad26.COV2.S COVID-19 vaccine or a placebo.

This chain uses TRBV11-2 with TRBJ1-1, with 9 positions matching TRBD1. This CDR3 is built from 13 residues. Unmatched junction bases numbered 2, after V lost 5 bases and J lost 4 bases. CDR1 and CDR2 (germline): SGHAT, FQNNGV. This CDR3 reads CASSRGQGTEAFF. CDR3 DNA: TGTGCCAGCAGCAGGGGACAGGGCACTGAAGCTTTCTTT.

This clone was detected a few times. V and J are TRBV4-3 and TRBJ1-2; D ambiguous. Per germline, CDR1 LGHNA and CDR2 YSLEER. This CDR3 has 15 amino acids. The ends were cut back, 2 bases at V and 11 bases at J, with 21 bases in the middle. The CDR3 nucleotides are TGCGCCAGCAGCCAATCCATGGCGGGGATACGAGGATACACCTTC. Amino acids: CASSQSMAGIRGYTF.

V usage is TRBV24-1 and J usage is TRBJ2-5, with 13 bases matching TRBD2. The V and J ends lost 5 bases and 3 bases, in that order; junction bases with no gene match: 5. CDR1 KGHDR and CDR2 SFDVKD come from the germline V gene. The CDR3 length is 16 residues. Here the CDR3 DNA reads TGTGCCACCAGTGCTATGACTAGCGGGGGGAAAGAGACCCAGTACTTC. As protein: CATSAMTSGGKETQYF.

The chain joins TRBV19 to TRBJ1-1; D not resolved. CDR3 length: 16 residues. V lost 7 bases to trimming and J lost 0 bases, with 18 bases between them. Looked up from germline, CDR1 is LNHDA and CDR2 is SQIVND (reference sequence). This CDR3 reads CASTSPGWQLNTEAFF. In DNA form, the CDR3 reads TGTGCCAGTACTTCCCCCGGGTGGCAGTTGAACACTGAAGCTTTCTTT.

The chain combines TRBV19 with TRBJ1-5; D is uncertain. CDR1 and CDR2 from the germline V gene are LNHDA and SQIVND (reference sequence). Trimming removed 11 bases at V and 2 bases at J, with 19 bases between. The CDR3 runs 15 residues. CDR3 amino acids: CASEEGISGNQPQHF. DNA for the CDR3: TGTGCCTCCGAGGAGGGCATATCGGGCAATCAGCCCCAGCATTTT. Variable domain in full (rest from reference TRBV19 and TRBJ1-5): DGGITQSPKYLFRKEGQNVTLSCEQNLNHDAMYWYRQDPGQGLRLIYYSQIVNDFQKGDIAEGYSVSREKKESFPLTVTSAQKNPTAFYLCASEEGISGNQPQHFGDGTRLSIL.

V is TRBV5-1 and J is TRBJ2-1; D is unresolved. Germline values: CDR1 SGHRS, CDR2 YFSETQ. This CDR3 has 15 amino acids. The germline V and J ends were trimmed by 0 bases and 0 bases, with 7 bases remaining between them. The CDR3 region is CASSLAISSYNEQFF. CDR3 DNA sequence: TGCGCCAGCAGCTTGGCTATTAGCTCCTACAATGAGCAGTTCTTC.

The V and J genes are TRBV6-2 or TRBV6-3 and TRBJ1-1, with a tentative D call TRBD1 (5 bases). This CDR3 has 13 residues. Trimming took 4 bases from V and 1 from J, leaving 7 bases between them. CDR1 and CDR2 from the germline V gene are MNHEY and SVGEGT. Written as DNA, the CDR3 is TGTGCCAGCAGTTTTGGGGGGAACACTGAAGCTTTCTTT. Protein sequence: CASSFGGNTEAFF.

The V call is TRBV10-3, the J call TRBJ1-3; D is unclear. This CDR3 is built from 15 residues. Germline CDR1 is ENHRY and CDR2 is SYGVKD. Trimming pared 0 bases from V and 4 bases from J, leaving 10 bases between. CDR3 protein: CAISESKGHGNTIYF. In nucleotides, the CDR3 is TGTGCCATCAGTGAGTCGAAAGGCCACGGAAACACCATATATTTT.

V gene TRBV7-6 combines with J gene TRBJ2-3, with D maybe TRBD2 (6 bases). Trimming took 5 bases from V and 2 from J, leaving 11 bases between them. This CDR3 is 14 amino acids long. Germline CDR1 is SGHVS and CDR2 is FNYEAQ. Written as DNA, the CDR3 is TGTGCCAGCAGCCGCGGAGGGGTCACAGATACGCAGTATTTT. Its translation is CASSRGGVTDTQYF.

CDR3 residues: CASSRRLQGSGELFF. DNA for the CDR3: TGTGCCAGCAGCCGTCGTCTTCAAGGGTCCGGGGAGCTGTTTTTT. The J gene is TRBJ2-2, the V gene TRBV7-8; D unclear. CDR3 size: 15 residues. Germline CDR1 and CDR2: SGHVS and FQNEAQ. V was trimmed by 5 bases and J by 6 bases, leaving 16 bases between them.

In its sample, this clone was seen a few times. The V gene is TRBV11-2, the J gene TRBJ1-1; the D is unclear. This CDR3 has 13 residues. The germline gives CDR1 SGHAT, CDR2 FQNNGV. The V and J ends lost 3 bases and 0 bases respectively, with 5 bases between them. The DNA for the CDR3 is TGTGCCAGCAGCTTCTCAGTGAACACTGAAGCTTTCTTT. It translates to CASSFSVNTEAFF.

The rearrangement links TRBV30 to TRBJ1-4; TRBD1 matches at 7 bases. V gave up 4 bases and J gave up 5 bases; unmatched junction bases: 7. Germline V gene sequence: CDR1 GTSNPN, CDR2 SVGIG (reference sequence). This CDR3 is built from 14 residues. The CDR3 sequence is CAWTPGQPNEKLFF. CDR3 DNA sequence: TGTGCCTGGACCCCGGGACAGCCCAATGAAAAACTGTTTTTT.

This chain joins TRBV10-3 and TRBJ2-1; no firm D call. The CDR3 length is 12 residues. Germline V lookup: CDR1 ENHRY, CDR2 SYGVKD. V was cut by 6 bases and J by 7 bases, with 10 bases left in between. The CDR3 sequence: CAIRAVGNEQFF. The CDR3 DNA follows: TGTGCCATCAGGGCCGTGGGGAATGAGCAGTTCTTC.

The chain is built from TRBV13 and TRBJ2-1, with TRBD1 matching 10 bases. Germline V gene data show CDR1 as PRHDT and CDR2 as FYEKMQ (reference sequence). The CDR3 runs to 15 residues. V lost 5 bases and J lost 2; bases outside the gene matches: 3. The CDR3 loop reads CASSGGQGAYNEQFF. CDR3 DNA: TGTGCCAGCAGCGGCGGACAGGGGGCCTACAATGAGCAGTTCTTC. Based on the CDR3 plus reference TRBV13 and TRBJ2-1, the full variable domain is AAGVIQSPRHLIKEKRETATLKCYPIPRHDTVYWYQQGPGQDPQFLISFYEKMQSDKGSIPDRFSAQQFSDYHSELNMSSLELGDSALYFCASSGGQGAYNEQFFGPGTRLTVL.

This chain uses TRBV4-1 with TRBJ2-2; no definite D call. The CDR3 is made up of 13 amino acids. Germline CDR1 and CDR2: MGHRA and YSYEKL. Trimming removed 2 bases from V and 7 bases from J, with 8 bases in between. DNA for the CDR3: TGCGCCAGCAGCCAAAGGAGTGGCGGGGAGCTGTTTTTT. As protein: CASSQRSGGELFF.

This clone has more than one count but fewer than ten. V and J are TRBV18 and TRBJ1-1; perhaps TRBD1 as D (5 bases). V was pared by 5 bases and J by 4 bases, with 8 bases between. The length of the CDR3 is 12 residues. The germline gives CDR1 KGHSH, CDR2 LQKENI. The CDR3 reads CASSSGSTEAFF. CDR3 sequence (DNA): TGTGCCAGCTCATCAGGGAGCACTGAAGCTTTCTTT. Full variable domain (outside the CDR3, taken from reference TRBV18 and TRBJ1-1): NAGVMQNPRHLVRRRGQEARLRCSPMKGHSHVYWYRQLPEEGLKFMVYLQKENIIDESGMPKERFSAEFPKEGPSILRIQQVVRGDSAAYFCASSSGSTEAFFGQGTRLTVV.

The chain carries TRBV12-5 and TRBJ1-2, with TRBD1 as a possible D gene (6 bases). The CDR3 spans 15 residues. CDR1 and CDR2 from the germline V gene are LGHNT and FRNRAP. The V end lost 6 bases, the J end lost 4 bases, and 18 bases lay between the germline ends. CDR3 sequence reads: CASGPLGGPLYGYTF. CDR3 DNA: TGTGCTAGTGGCCCGCTTGGGGGGCCGCTCTATGGCTACACCTTC.

V usage is TRBV6-5 and J usage is TRBJ2-5; 13 nucleotides align to TRBD2. Germline V CDR1 and CDR2: MNHEY, SVGAGI. V trimming: 6 bases; J trimming: 4 bases; junction bases outside the gene matches: 5. This CDR3 spans 15 amino acids. CDR3: CASRGLAGVRETQYF. CDR3 DNA: TGTGCCAGCAGAGGACTAGCGGGGGTCAGAGAGACCCAGTACTTC.